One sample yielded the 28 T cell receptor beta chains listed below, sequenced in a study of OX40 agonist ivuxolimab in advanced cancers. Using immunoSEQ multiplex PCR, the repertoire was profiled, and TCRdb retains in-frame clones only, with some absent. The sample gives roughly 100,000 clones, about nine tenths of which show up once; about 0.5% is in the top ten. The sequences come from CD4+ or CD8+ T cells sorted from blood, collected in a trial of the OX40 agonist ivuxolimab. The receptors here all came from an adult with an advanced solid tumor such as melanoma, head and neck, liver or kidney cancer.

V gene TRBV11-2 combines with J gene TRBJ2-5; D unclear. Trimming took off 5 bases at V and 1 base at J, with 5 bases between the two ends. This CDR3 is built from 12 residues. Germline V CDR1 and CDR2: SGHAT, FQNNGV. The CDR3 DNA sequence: TGTGCCAGCAGCGACACCCAAGAGACCCAGTACTTC. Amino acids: CASSDTQETQYF.

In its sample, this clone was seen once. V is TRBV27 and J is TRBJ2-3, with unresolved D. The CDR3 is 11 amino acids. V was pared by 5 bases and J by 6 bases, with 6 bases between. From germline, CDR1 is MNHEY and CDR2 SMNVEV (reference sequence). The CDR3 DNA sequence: TGTGCCAGCAGTCGTTTGGATACGCAGTATTTT. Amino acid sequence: CASSRLDTQYF.

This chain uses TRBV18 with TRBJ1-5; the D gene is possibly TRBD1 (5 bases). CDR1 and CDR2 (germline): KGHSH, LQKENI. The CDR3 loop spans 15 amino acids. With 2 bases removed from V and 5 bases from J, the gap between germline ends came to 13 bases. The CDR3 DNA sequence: TGTGCCAGCTCACCAACAGGTACTATTGATCAGCCCCAGCATTTT. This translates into CASSPTGTIDQPQHF.

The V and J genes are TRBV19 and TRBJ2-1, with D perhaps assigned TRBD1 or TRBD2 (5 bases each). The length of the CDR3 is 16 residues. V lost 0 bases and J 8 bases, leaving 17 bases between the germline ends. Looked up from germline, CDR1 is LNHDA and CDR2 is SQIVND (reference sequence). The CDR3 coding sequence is TGTGCCAGTAGTATAGATCGTCAACCGGGGCGGGATGAGCAGTTCTTC. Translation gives CASSIDRQPGRDEQFF.

The CDR3 DNA is TGCGCCAGCAGACGGGGGACGACGGGACTCGATACGCAGTATTTT. Translated: CASRRGTTGLDTQYF. The chain is built from TRBV5-1 and TRBJ2-3; D is possibly TRBD2 (6 bases). The CDR3 sequence is 15 residues long. Germline assignment: CDR1 SGHRS and CDR2 YFSETQ. Trimming removed 5 bases at V and 6 bases at J, with 19 bases between.

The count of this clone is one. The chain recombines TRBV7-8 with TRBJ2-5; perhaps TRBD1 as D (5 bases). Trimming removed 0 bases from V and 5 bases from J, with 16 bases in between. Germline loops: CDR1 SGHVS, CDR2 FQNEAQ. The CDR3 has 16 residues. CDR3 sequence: CASSLAGAGSSETQYF. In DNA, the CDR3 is TGTGCCAGCAGCTTAGCGGGTGCAGGGTCCAGCGAGACCCAGTACTTC.

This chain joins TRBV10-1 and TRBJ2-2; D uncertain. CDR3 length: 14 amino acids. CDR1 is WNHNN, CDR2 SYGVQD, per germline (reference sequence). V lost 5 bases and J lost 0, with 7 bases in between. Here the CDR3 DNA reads TGCGCCAGCAGTCGACGTCCGAACACCGGGGAGCTGTTTTTT. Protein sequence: CASSRRPNTGELFF.

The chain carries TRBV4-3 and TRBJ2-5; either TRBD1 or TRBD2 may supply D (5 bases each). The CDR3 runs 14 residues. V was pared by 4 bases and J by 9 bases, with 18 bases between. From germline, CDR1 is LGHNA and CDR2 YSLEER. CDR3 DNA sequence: TGCGCCAGCAGCCCACCGGGATACCAAGGGGCCCAGTACTTC. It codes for CASSPPGYQGAQYF.

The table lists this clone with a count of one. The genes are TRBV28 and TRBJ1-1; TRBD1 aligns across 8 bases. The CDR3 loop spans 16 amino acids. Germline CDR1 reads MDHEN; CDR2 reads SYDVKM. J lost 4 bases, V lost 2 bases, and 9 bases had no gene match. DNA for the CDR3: TGTGCCAGCAGTTTACCCATCTGGACAGGGACCACTGAAGCTTTCTTT. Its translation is CASSLPIWTGTTEAFF.

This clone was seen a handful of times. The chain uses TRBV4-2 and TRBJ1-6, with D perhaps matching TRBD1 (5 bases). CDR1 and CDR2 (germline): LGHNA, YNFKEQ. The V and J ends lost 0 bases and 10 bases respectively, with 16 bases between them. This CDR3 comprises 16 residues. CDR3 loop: CASSQDQGPSGSPLHF. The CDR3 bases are TGTGCCAGCAGCCAAGATCAGGGACCCTCCGGATCACCCCTCCACTTT.

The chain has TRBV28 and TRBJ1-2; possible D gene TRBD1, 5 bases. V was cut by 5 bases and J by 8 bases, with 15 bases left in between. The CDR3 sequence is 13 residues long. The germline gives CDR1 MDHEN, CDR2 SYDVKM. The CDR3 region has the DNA TGTGCCAGCAGTAGGGGCAGGGTGGAGGGCTACACCTTC. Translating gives CASSRGRVEGYTF.

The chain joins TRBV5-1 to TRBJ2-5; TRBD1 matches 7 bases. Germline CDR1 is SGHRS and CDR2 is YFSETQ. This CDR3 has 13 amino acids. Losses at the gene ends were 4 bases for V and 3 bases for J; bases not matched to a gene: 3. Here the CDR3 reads CASSPGQKETQYF. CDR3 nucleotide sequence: TGCGCCAGCAGCCCGGGACAGAAAGAGACCCAGTACTTC. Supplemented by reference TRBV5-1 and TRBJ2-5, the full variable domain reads KAGVTQTPRYLIKTRGQQVTLSCSPISGHRSVSWYQQTPGQGLQFLFEYFSETQRNKGNFPGRFSGRQFSNSRSEMNVSTLELGDSALYLCASSPGQKETQYFGPGTRLLVL.

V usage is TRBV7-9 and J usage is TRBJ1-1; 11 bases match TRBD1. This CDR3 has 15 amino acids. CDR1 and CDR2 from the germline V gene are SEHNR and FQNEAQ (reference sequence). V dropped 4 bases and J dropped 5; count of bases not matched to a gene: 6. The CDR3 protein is CASSSGQGAVTEAFF. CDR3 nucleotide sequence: TGTGCCAGCAGCTCCGGACAGGGGGCTGTGACTGAAGCTTTCTTT.

CDR3 in amino acids: CASSQELAGTLLGELFF. CDR3 nucleotides: TGCGCCAGCAGCCAAGAACTAGCCGGGACCCTCTTGGGGGAGCTGTTTTTT. The chain combines TRBV4-3 with TRBJ2-2; D might be TRBD2 (6 bases). Germline CDR1 and CDR2: LGHNA and YSLEER. V was cut by 0 bases and J by 8 bases, with 19 bases left in between. This CDR3 region has 17 residues.

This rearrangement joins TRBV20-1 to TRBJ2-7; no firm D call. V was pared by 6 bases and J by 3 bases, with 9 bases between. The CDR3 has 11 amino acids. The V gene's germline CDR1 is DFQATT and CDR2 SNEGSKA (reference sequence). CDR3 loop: CSAPRSYEQYF. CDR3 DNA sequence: TGCAGTGCCCCTAGGAGCTACGAGCAGTACTTC.

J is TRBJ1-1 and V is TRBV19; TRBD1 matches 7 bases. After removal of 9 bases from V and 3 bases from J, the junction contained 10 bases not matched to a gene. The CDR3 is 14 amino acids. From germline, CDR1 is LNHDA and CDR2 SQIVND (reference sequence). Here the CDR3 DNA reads TGTGCCAGCAAGAACAGGGGAACTGACACTGAAGCTTTCTTT. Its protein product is CASKNRGTDTEAFF.

Here the CDR3 DNA reads TGCGCCAGCAGCCCAATTCAGAGCGGGGCCTCCTACAATGAGCAGTTCTTC. It encodes CASSPIQSGASYNEQFF. This chain joins TRBV4-3 and TRBJ2-1, with 7 bases aligning to TRBD2. This CDR3 has 17 amino acids. The germline CDR1 and CDR2 sequences are LGHNA and YSLEER. The V and J ends lost 4 bases and 0 bases, in that order; junction bases with no gene match: 9.

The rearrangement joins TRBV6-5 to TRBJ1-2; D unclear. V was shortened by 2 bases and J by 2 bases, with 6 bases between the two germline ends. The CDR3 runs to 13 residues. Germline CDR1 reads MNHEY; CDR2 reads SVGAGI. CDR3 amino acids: CASSYRENYGYTF. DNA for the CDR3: TGTGCCAGCAGTTACAGGGAGAACTATGGCTACACCTTC.

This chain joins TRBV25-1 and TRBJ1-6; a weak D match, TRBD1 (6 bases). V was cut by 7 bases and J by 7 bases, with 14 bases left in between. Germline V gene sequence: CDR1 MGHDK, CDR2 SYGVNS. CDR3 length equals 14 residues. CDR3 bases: TGTGCCAGCATCGGGGGCCTCCACAATTCACCCCTCCACTTT. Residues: CASIGGLHNSPLHF.

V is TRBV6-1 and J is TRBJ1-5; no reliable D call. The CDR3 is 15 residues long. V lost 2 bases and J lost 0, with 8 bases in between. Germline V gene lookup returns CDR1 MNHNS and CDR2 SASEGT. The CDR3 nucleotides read TGTGCCAGCAGTGAACAGGACTATAGCAATCAGCCCCAGCATTTT. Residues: CASSEQDYSNQPQHF.

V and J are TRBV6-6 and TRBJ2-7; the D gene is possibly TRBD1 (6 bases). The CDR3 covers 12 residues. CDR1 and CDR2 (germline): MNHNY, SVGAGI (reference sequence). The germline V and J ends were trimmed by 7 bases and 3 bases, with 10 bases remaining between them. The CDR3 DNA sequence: TGTGCCAGCACAAGCAGGGGCTACGAGCAGTACTTC. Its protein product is CASTSRGYEQYF.

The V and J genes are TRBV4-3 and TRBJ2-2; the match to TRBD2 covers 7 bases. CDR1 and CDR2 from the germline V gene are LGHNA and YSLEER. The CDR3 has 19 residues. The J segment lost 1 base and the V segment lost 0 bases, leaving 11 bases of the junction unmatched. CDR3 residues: CASSQELRRGNRNTGELFF. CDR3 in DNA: TGCGCCAGCAGCCAAGAACTTCGGCGGGGGAATCGGAACACCGGGGAGCTGTTTTTT.

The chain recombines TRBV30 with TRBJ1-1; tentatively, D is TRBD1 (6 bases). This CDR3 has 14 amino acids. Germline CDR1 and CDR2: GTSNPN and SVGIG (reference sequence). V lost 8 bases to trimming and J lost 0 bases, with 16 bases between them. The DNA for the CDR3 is TGTGCCGGGCGCTCTGGACAGTTGAACACTGAAGCTTTCTTT. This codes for CAGRSGQLNTEAFF.

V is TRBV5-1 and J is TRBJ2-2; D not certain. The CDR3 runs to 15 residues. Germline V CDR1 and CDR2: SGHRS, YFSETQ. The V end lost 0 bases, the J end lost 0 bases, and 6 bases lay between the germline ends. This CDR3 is CASSLDDPNTGELFF. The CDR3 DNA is TGCGCCAGCAGCTTGGACGATCCGAACACCGGGGAGCTGTTTTTT.

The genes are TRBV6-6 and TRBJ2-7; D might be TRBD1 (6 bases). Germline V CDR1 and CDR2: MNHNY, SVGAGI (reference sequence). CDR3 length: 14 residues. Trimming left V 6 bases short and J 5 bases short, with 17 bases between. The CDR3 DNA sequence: TGTGCCAGCAGCCATCCACAGGGCTTCCACGAGCAGTACTTC. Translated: CASSHPQGFHEQYF.

CDR3 nucleotides: TGTGCCAGCAGCGGGGCAGGGGGCTATAATTCACCCCTCCACTTT. This encodes CASSGAGGYNSPLHF. J is TRBJ1-6 and V is TRBV6-6, with TRBD1 identical over 7 bases. There are 15 residues in the CDR3. Losses at the gene ends were 6 bases for V and 3 bases for J; bases not matched to a gene: 5. Germline V gene data show CDR1 as MNHNY and CDR2 as SVGAGI (reference sequence).

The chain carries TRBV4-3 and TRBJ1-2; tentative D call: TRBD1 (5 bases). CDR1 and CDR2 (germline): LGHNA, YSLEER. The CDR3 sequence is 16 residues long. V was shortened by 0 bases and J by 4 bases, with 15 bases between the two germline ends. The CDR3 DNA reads TGCGCCAGCAGCCAAGATGGCCAAAACAGGATCTATGGCTACACCTTC. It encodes CASSQDGQNRIYGYTF.

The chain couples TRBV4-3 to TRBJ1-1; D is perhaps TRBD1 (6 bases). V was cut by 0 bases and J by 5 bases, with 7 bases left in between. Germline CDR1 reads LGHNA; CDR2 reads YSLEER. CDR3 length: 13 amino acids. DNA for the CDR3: TGCGCCAGCAGCCAAGAAGGACAGACTGAAGCTTTCTTT. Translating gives CASSQEGQTEAFF.